This T cell receptor beta chain is drawn from a study of Graves' ophthalmopathy and Graves' hyperthyroidism. This clonotype came up many times. The CDR3 length is 19 residues. Germline assignment: CDR1 MGHRA and CDR2 YSYEKL. V lost 6 bases and J lost 3, with 29 bases in between. Hyperthyroidism qualified as stable when ophthalmopathy did not develop within 18 months of follow-up. Each diagnosis was determined on the basis of clinical symptoms, serum thyroxine, TRAb, thyroid ultrasound and orbital computed tomography. Amplifying from RNA transcripts, the study obtained TCR beta CDR3 regions. RT-PCR was first run with HTBI primers, then multiplex PCR in a second round. TCRdb fed the multiplex PCR reads into MiXCR, producing one record per CDR3 protein. The data hold some 350,000 distinct CDR3 sequences, with roughly 17% observed a single time.

Sequencing was carried out using peripheral blood. The TCR sequence derives from an adult woman with stable Graves' hyperthyroidism. The chain couples TRBV4-1 to TRBJ1-1; D ambiguous. The CDR3 spells CASSPGWPDGRLIDTEAFF. DNA of the CDR3: TGCGCCAGCAGTCCGGGCTGGCCGGATGGGCGACTGATAGACACTGAAGCTTTCTTT.